A single sample is the source of the 4 T cell receptor beta chains below, sequenced in a study of shared clonotypes between healthy human individuals. Clones were read by immunoSEQ multiplex PCR, and TCRdb kept only the in-frame ones, dropping some. The sample includes over a million clones, 78% of them seen just once. Sequencing used memory CD4+ T cells from PBMCs. The subset was: CD45RA-negative fraction. All receptors come from a man in his late teens or twenties in good health. Some clones in this sample may be carry-over from other donors' samples.

The chain uses TRBV18 and TRBJ1-4; a possible D gene is TRBD1 (5 bases). This CDR3 spans 15 amino acids. Trimming took off 3 bases at V and 7 bases at J, with 15 bases between the two ends. Germline loops: CDR1 KGHSH, CDR2 LQKENI. The CDR3 DNA follows: TGTGCCAGCTCACCGTCTCGGGACCAATTTGAAAAACTGTTTTTT. Translation: CASSPSRDQFEKLFF.

The genes are TRBV4-1 and TRBJ2-7, with 11 positions matching TRBD2. The CDR3 length is 15 residues. Germline CDR1 is MGHRA and CDR2 is YSYEKL. The ends lost 4 bases at V and 3 bases at J; junction bases unmatched: 5. CDR3 coding DNA: TGCGCCAGCAGCCGAGCTAGCGGGGGGCTCTACGAGCAGTACTTC. The encoded protein is CASSRASGGLYEQYF.

This clone was counted between two and nine times. V gene TRBV18 combines with J gene TRBJ1-2, with D possibly matching TRBD1 (5 bases). V was pared by 0 bases and J by 8 bases, with 13 bases between. Germline V gives CDR1 KGHSH, CDR2 LQKENI. This CDR3 is built from 14 residues. CDR3 in amino acids: CASSPPAGQGGYTF. In DNA form, the CDR3 reads TGTGCCAGCTCACCACCGGCAGGGCAGGGCGGCTACACCTTC.

This clone was seen just once. Other nucleotide sequences in the sample specify the same CDR3. The chain recombines TRBV5-6 with TRBJ1-3; D is unclear. CDR1 SGHDT and CDR2 YYEEEE come from the germline V gene. V lost 0 bases and J 2 bases, leaving 3 bases between the germline ends. The CDR3 is 13 residues long. CDR3 protein: CASSLAAGNTIYF. CDR3 DNA sequence: TGTGCCAGCAGCTTGGCGGCTGGAAACACCATATATTTT.